This is a list of T cell receptor beta chains from one sample in a study of metastatic and nonmetastatic thyroid tumors. TCRdb re-processed the PCR reads through MiXCR. This sample yields roughly 9,900 clones, of which 25% to 30% are seen a single time; about 10% belongs to the top ten. Sample: tumor tissue. The receptors were sampled from a male donor with papillary thyroid cancer or a benign thyroid nodule (not recorded which). Some clones in this sample may be carry-over from other donors' samples. The CDR3 runs from the conserved cysteine through the conserved F or W. Each record gives: CDR3 length, J gene, D gene, V gene, clone size, CDR3 DNA, CDR3 protein. The D gene is left open where the match is weak. Some rows mark clone size as missing; the rest say once, few, many or name a class of expanded clone.

length: 12; J: TRBJ1-2; D: .; V: TRBV7-9; size: .; DNA: TGTGCCAGCAGCTTAGGAGAGACATTCTACACCTTC; CDR3: CASSLGETFYTF
length: 13; J: TRBJ1-2; D: .; V: TRBV5-1; size: few; DNA: TGCGCCAGCAGCTTGGCGGAGATCCAGGGCTACACCTTC; CDR3: CASSLAEIQGYTF
length: 14; J: TRBJ1-1; D: .; V: TRBV5-1; size: many; DNA: TGCGCCAGCAGCTTTGGGGCTATGAACACTGAAGCTTTCTTT; CDR3: CASSFGAMNTEAFF
length: 14; J: TRBJ1-2; D: TRBD1; V: TRBV20-1; size: medium-sized; DNA: TGCAGTGCCAGCACAGGGGAAGGTAACTATGGCTACACCTTC; CDR3: CSASTGEGNYGYTF
length: 13; J: TRBJ2-3; D: TRBD2; V: TRBV7-9; size: medium-sized; DNA: TGTGCCAGCAGCAGCGGGAGTTCAGATACGCAGTATTTT; CDR3: CASSSGSSDTQYF
length: 14; J: TRBJ2-7; D: TRBD1; V: TRBV10-1; size: medium-sized; DNA: TGCGCCAGCAGCCCACAGGGGCTATCCTACGAGCAGTACTTC; CDR3: CASSPQGLSYEQYF
length: 15; J: TRBJ2-5; D: TRBD2; V: TRBV19; size: medium-sized; DNA: TGTGCCAGTAGTGAGCTAGCGGGAGTAGGAGAGACCCAGTACTTC; CDR3: CASSELAGVGETQYF
length: 13; J: TRBJ2-3; D: TRBD1; V: TRBV20-1; size: many; DNA: TGCAGTGCTCCTCGACAGGGGGCGAATACGCAGTATTTT; CDR3: CSAPRQGANTQYF
length: 16; J: TRBJ2-7; D: .; V: TRBV4-1; size: many; DNA: TGCGCCAGCAGCCAAGAACGGTTCACGGATCCCTACGAGCAGTACTTC; CDR3: CASSQERFTDPYEQYF
length: 17; J: TRBJ2-7; D: TRBD2; V: TRBV30; size: medium-sized; DNA: TGTGCCTGGAGCGCCCCCGGGGGAGGGCAGCGAACCTACGAGCAGTACTTC; CDR3: CAWSAPGGGQRTYEQYF
length: 13; J: TRBJ2-7; D: TRBD2; V: TRBV2; size: .; DNA: TGTGCCAGCAGTGGGGGGAGGGGCTACGAGCAGTACTTC; CDR3: CASSGGRGYEQYF
length: 13; J: TRBJ1-5; D: .; V: TRBV6-4; size: .; DNA: TGTGCCAGCAGTGACATGGGTAATCAGCCCCAGCATTTT; CDR3: CASSDMGNQPQHF
length: 14; J: TRBJ2-7; D: .; V: TRBV10-3; size: few; DNA: TGTGCCATCAGTGACGGTACAGGGCGCGACGAGCAGTACTTC; CDR3: CAISDGTGRDEQYF
length: 16; J: TRBJ2-7; D: TRBD2; V: TRBV4-1; size: many; DNA: TGCGCCAGCAGCCAAGTCGGAACTAGCGGGAAGAACGAGCAGTACTTC; CDR3: CASSQVGTSGKNEQYF
length: 14; J: TRBJ1-3; D: .; V: TRBV6-1; size: few; DNA: TGTGCCACCCGGAGGGGGGCAGGGGGAAACACCATATATTTT; CDR3: CATRRGAGGNTIYF
length: 13; J: TRBJ2-1; D: .; V: TRBV7-3; size: medium-sized; DNA: TGTGCCAGCAGCCGGAGGACTGATAGTGAGCAGTTCTTC; CDR3: CASSRRTDSEQFF
length: 15; J: TRBJ2-3; D: .; V: TRBV25-1; size: .; DNA: TGTGCCAGCAGTGAACCGTCGGGCCGCACAGATACGCAGTATTTT; CDR3: CASSEPSGRTDTQYF
length: 14; J: TRBJ2-7; D: .; V: TRBV13; size: .; DNA: TGTGCCAGCAGCTTAGAGTACTTTGGGGAGGAGCAGTACTTC; CDR3: CASSLEYFGEEQYF
length: 14; J: TRBJ1-1; D: .; V: TRBV12-3/TRBV12-4; size: medium-sized; DNA: TGTGCCAGCAGTTTTCAGGGTACCGACACTGAAGCTTTCTTT; CDR3: CASSFQGTDTEAFF
length: 16; J: TRBJ2-7; D: TRBD2; V: TRBV29-1; size: many; DNA: TGCAGCGTTGAAGATCAGACGACAAGCGGGGTCTACGAGCAGTACTTC; CDR3: CSVEDQTTSGVYEQYF
length: 14; J: TRBJ1-3; D: .; V: TRBV11-2; size: .; DNA: TGTGCCAGCAGCTTAGAACGGATCGGAAACACCATATATTTT; CDR3: CASSLERIGNTIYF
length: 15; J: TRBJ2-3; D: TRBD1; V: TRBV27; size: many; DNA: TGTGCCAGCAGCCGGGACAGGGAGGACACAGATACGCAGTATTTT; CDR3: CASSRDREDTDTQYF
length: 14; J: TRBJ1-5; D: .; V: TRBV30; size: .; DNA: TGTGCCTGGAGTGTACTAGGGCGCAATCAGCCCCAGCATTTT; CDR3: CAWSVLGRNQPQHF
length: 13; J: TRBJ1-2; D: .; V: TRBV6-1; size: .; DNA: TGTGCCAGCAACCCCTCGGCACGGTATGGCTACACCTTC; CDR3: CASNPSARYGYTF
length: 14; J: TRBJ2-1; D: .; V: TRBV4-3; size: many; DNA: TGCGCCAGCAACCGGGCGGGGTCCCACAATGAGCAGTTCTTC; CDR3: CASNRAGSHNEQFF
length: 14; J: TRBJ2-7; D: TRBD2; V: TRBV27; size: large; DNA: TGTGCCAGCAGTGCTAGCGGGAGGACCTACGAGCAGTACTTC; CDR3: CASSASGRTYEQYF
length: 13; J: TRBJ1-1; D: TRBD1; V: TRBV30; size: many; DNA: TGTGCCTGGAGTGTACAGGGGGACACTGAAGCTTTCTTT; CDR3: CAWSVQGDTEAFF
length: 14; J: TRBJ1-2; D: .; V: TRBV20-1; size: .; DNA: TGCAGTGCTGCCGGGACACCCTCGAACTATGGCTACACCTTC; CDR3: CSAAGTPSNYGYTF
length: 13; J: TRBJ2-1; D: .; V: TRBV12-3/TRBV12-4; size: few; DNA: TGTGCCAGCAGTTGGGACGGCTACAATGAGCAGTTCTTC; CDR3: CASSWDGYNEQFF
length: 15; J: TRBJ1-1; D: .; V: TRBV19; size: medium-sized; DNA: TGTGCCAGTAGTCTAACAGGGACGGGAACCACTGAAGCTTTCTTT; CDR3: CASSLTGTGTTEAFF
length: 17; J: TRBJ1-1; D: .; V: TRBV20-1; size: .; DNA: TGCAGTGCTCCGAGGGCAGGGGTAGCTACGATGAACACTGAAGCTTTCTTT; CDR3: CSAPRAGVATMNTEAFF
length: 15; J: TRBJ2-1; D: TRBD2; V: TRBV7-8; size: .; DNA: TGTGCCAGCAGCTCCGCGGGAGGCCCAGTCGGGGAGCAGTTCTTC; CDR3: CASSSAGGPVGEQFF
length: 15; J: TRBJ2-1; D: TRBD2; V: TRBV6-1; size: few; DNA: TGTGCCAGCAGATTCGGACTAGCGCATTACAATGAGCAGTTCTTC; CDR3: CASRFGLAHYNEQFF
length: 14; J: TRBJ1-5; D: TRBD1; V: TRBV2; size: .; DNA: TGTGCCAGCAGTGAGACAGGGAGCAATCAGCCCCAGCATTTT; CDR3: CASSETGSNQPQHF
length: 19; J: TRBJ2-7; D: TRBD2; V: TRBV19; size: .; DNA: TGTGCCAGTAGTATTTGGTCTGGCAGCCCACTAGCGTCGGGTTACGAGCAGTACTTC; CDR3: CASSIWSGSPLASGYEQYF
length: 13; J: TRBJ2-3; D: TRBD1; V: TRBV24-1; size: few; DNA: TGTGCCACGCGTCCGACAGGGGCAGATACGCAGTATTTT; CDR3: CATRPTGADTQYF
length: 15; J: TRBJ2-7; D: TRBD2; V: TRBV20-1; size: .; DNA: TGCAGTGCTAGAGATCCAGCGGGGACCACCTACGAGCAGTACTTC; CDR3: CSARDPAGTTYEQYF
length: 16; J: TRBJ1-3; D: .; V: TRBV15; size: few; DNA: TGTGCCACCAGCAGAGATCTTTTCTCAACTGGAAACACCATATATTTT; CDR3: CATSRDLFSTGNTIYF
length: 17; J: TRBJ2-7; D: TRBD2; V: TRBV6-1; size: .; DNA: TGTGCCAGCAGTGACCCTTCCGGGACTAGCGGGATGTGGGAGCAGTACTTC; CDR3: CASSDPSGTSGMWEQYF
length: 16; J: TRBJ2-3; D: .; V: TRBV28; size: .; DNA: TGTGCCAGCACCAATGGGTGTAATCGTCGCACAGATACGCAGTATTTT; CDR3: CASTNGCNRRTDTQYF
length: 11; J: TRBJ1-2; D: .; V: TRBV30; size: .; DNA: TGTGCCTGTAGTTATGGGGGAGTCTACACCTTC; CDR3: CACSYGGVYTF
length: 13; J: TRBJ2-7; D: .; V: TRBV18; size: .; DNA: TGTGCCAGCTCACCGGCAGGGGCCTACGAGCAGTACTTC; CDR3: CASSPAGAYEQYF
length: 13; J: TRBJ1-1; D: TRBD1; V: TRBV5-8; size: .; DNA: TGTGCCAGCAGCTCGGACAGGCTGAATGGGGCTTTCTTT; CDR3: CASSSDRLNGAFF
length: 13; J: TRBJ1-5; D: .; V: TRBV19; size: few; DNA: TGTACCAGTAGTATTAACAGGTATCAGCCCCAGCATTTT; CDR3: CTSSINRYQPQHF
length: 15; J: TRBJ2-7; D: TRBD1; V: TRBV6-1; size: .; DNA: TGTGCCAGCAGTAGACAGGGGGCACGATCCTACGAGCAGTACTTC; CDR3: CASSRQGARSYEQYF
length: 16; J: TRBJ1-2; D: .; V: TRBV6-1; size: .; DNA: TGTGCCAGCACTCTGTTGGGCGGACAGATTTTCTATGGCTACACCTTC; CDR3: CASTLLGGQIFYGYTF
length: 17; J: TRBJ2-7; D: TRBD2; V: TRBV19; size: .; DNA: TGTGCCAGTAGTATCGGTTGGAGACTAGCGGGGAACTACGAGCAGTACTTC; CDR3: CASSIGWRLAGNYEQYF
length: 15; J: TRBJ1-1; D: .; V: TRBV13; size: .; DNA: TGTGCCAGCAGCTTAAATTCCCTAGGTAACACTGAAGCTTTCTTT; CDR3: CASSLNSLGNTEAFF
length: 15; J: TRBJ2-3; D: .; V: TRBV12-3/TRBV12-4; size: few; DNA: TGTTCCAGCATTCCCCCTTATAGGCTCAGTGATACACAGTATTTT; CDR3: CSSIPPYRLSDTQYF
length: 13; J: TRBJ1-1; D: .; V: TRBV6-1; size: few; DNA: TGTGCCAGCGCTACCCAGGAAGACACTGAAGCTTTCTTT; CDR3: CASATQEDTEAFF
length: 14; J: TRBJ1-5; D: TRBD1; V: TRBV20-1; size: .; DNA: TGCAGTGCTAGACCGGGGACAGCAAATCAGCCCCAGCATTTT; CDR3: CSARPGTANQPQHF
length: 16; J: TRBJ2-5; D: TRBD1; V: TRBV5-4; size: .; DNA: TGTGCCAGCAGCACGCAGGCGGACAGGGGGCTAGAGACCCAGTACTTC; CDR3: CASSTQADRGLETQYF
length: 14; J: TRBJ2-6; D: .; V: TRBV30; size: many; DNA: TGTGCCTGGAGGAGGGACTCTGGGGCCAACGTCCTGACTTTC; CDR3: CAWRRDSGANVLTF
length: 15; J: TRBJ2-4; D: TRBD1; V: TRBV5-1; size: many; DNA: TGCGCCAGCAGACCCGGGACAGGGGGCGTGGACATTCAGTACTTC; CDR3: CASRPGTGGVDIQYF
length: 13; J: TRBJ1-1; D: .; V: TRBV27; size: medium-sized; DNA: TGTGCCACCTCCCGGGGTAGAGACACTGAAGCTTTCTTT; CDR3: CATSRGRDTEAFF
length: 14; J: TRBJ2-3; D: .; V: TRBV4-1; size: .; DNA: TGCGCCAGCAGCCAAGGGGTGCCCGGAGATACGCAGTATTTT; CDR3: CASSQGVPGDTQYF
length: 16; J: TRBJ2-2; D: TRBD2; V: TRBV12-3/TRBV12-4; size: few; DNA: TGTGCCAGCACCCCAAGAACTAGCGGGAGTGCTGGGGAGCTGTTTTTT; CDR3: CASTPRTSGSAGELFF